This TCR beta chain stems from a study of CD8+ T cells in alopecia areata. Study results and caveats: Numerous clones, expanded in lesions, remained in scalp and blood during tofacitinib. It was less clear whether patients shared TCRs than it was in mice, possibly because of HLA.

Comments on this clone: No antigen is known for it.

It was cDNA, reverse transcribed from extracted RNA, that served as the sequencing template. Some clones are missing from TCRdb's copy, which holds only in-frame ones; the method was immunoSEQ multiplex PCR. Found here are more than 200,000 clones, 43% of them singletons; the top ten hold roughly 2.8%. Treatment described: oral pan-JAK inhibitor, 5-10 mg twice daily. Obtained from alopecia areata patients were lesional scalp punch biopsies along with peripheral blood. Trimming took 5 bases from V and 14 from J, leaving 18 bases between them. This CDR3 is 12 amino acids long. The germline V gene has CDR1 LNHNV and CDR2 YYDKDF (reference sequence).

J is TRBJ2-5 and V is TRBV15, with D maybe TRBD2 (5 bases). The source is a human donor with alopecia areata. The sequenced sample was CD4+ T cells sorted from blood, obtained between weeks 36 and 40, from a patient treated with tofacitinib. CDR3 nucleotides: TGTGCCACCAGCCCTAACCGGCGGGTATTCTACTTC. Protein product: CATSPNRRVFYF.